This is a list of T cell receptor beta chains from one sample in a study of blood T cell repertoires in COVID-19. The method was immunoSEQ multiplex PCR; TCRdb's version includes in-frame clones alone and lacks a portion of them. The sample holds about 200,000 clones, about 86% seen once. Source material: PBMCs or T cells enriched from blood (not recorded which). The receptors here all came from a woman aged 40 to 50 in a cohort exposed to, infected with or recovered from COVID-19 (not recorded which). The CDR3 runs from the conserved cysteine through the conserved F or W. The D gene is left open where the match is weak. Part of the rows lack a size; the others show once, few, many or a class for expanded clones.

V,D,size,J,DNA,CDR3
TRBV19,TRBD1,.,TRBJ1-6,TGTGCCAGTAGTATCGACAGGGAAGGATTGACCCTCCACTTT,CASSIDREGLTLHF
TRBV7-8,TRBD2,.,TRBJ2-2,TGTGCCAGCAGCCAAAGACTAGCGGGCGAAGCGGCCGGGGAGCTGTTTTTT,CASSQRLAGEAAGELFF
TRBV6-5,.,.,TRBJ1-4,TGTGCCAGCAGAGGGGGAAGGGAACTGTTTTTT,CASRGGRELFF
TRBV12-5,TRBD1,.,TRBJ2-3,TGTGCTAGTGGCACCGACAGGGAAGATACGCAGTATTTT,CASGTDREDTQYF
TRBV4-3,.,.,TRBJ1-4,TGCGCCAGCAGCGGCCACGCTGCTTATAATGAAAAACTGTTTTTT,CASSGHAAYNEKLFF
TRBV25-1,.,.,TRBJ2-1,TGTGCCAGCAGTGAATATAAGGAGGTTCATGAGCAGTTCTTC,CASSEYKEVHEQFF
TRBV3-1/TRBV3-2,.,.,TRBJ1-1,TGTGCCAGCAGCCACGAGGGTACTGAAGCTTTCTTT,CASSHEGTEAFF
TRBV9,TRBD1,.,TRBJ1-2,TGTGCCAGCAGCCCACGGACAGGGGGCGAGCGGGAATATGGCTACACCTTC,CASSPRTGGEREYGYTF
TRBV30,.,.,TRBJ2-4,TGTGCCTGTATGACTCTAGCCAAAAACATTCAGTACTTC,CACMTLAKNIQYF
TRBV4-1,.,.,TRBJ1-5,TGCGCCAGCAGCCCTTCACAGGGCTTTGGTCAGCCCCAGCATTTT,CASSPSQGFGQPQHF
TRBV7-9,.,many,TRBJ1-1,TGTGCCAGCAGCTTAGGTCAGGCGAACACTGAAGCTTTCTTT,CASSLGQANTEAFF
TRBV24-1,.,.,TRBJ2-3,TGTGCCACCAGTGATTTGTATCTCGGCACAGATACGCAGTATTTT,CATSDLYLGTDTQYF
TRBV4-3,.,.,TRBJ2-1,TGCGCCAGCAGCCAAGATAATCTAGTGTCTGCTGAGCAGTTCTTC,CASSQDNLVSAEQFF
TRBV19,.,.,TRBJ2-7,TGTGCCAGTTCTCCCGGGACTTCAGGATACGAGCAGTACTTC,CASSPGTSGYEQYF
TRBV5-1,.,.,TRBJ2-6,TGCGCCAGCAGTGGTAGGGGCGGTGGGGCCAACGTCCTGACTTTC,CASSGRGGGANVLTF
TRBV5-1,TRBD1,.,TRBJ2-5,TGCGCCAGCAGGACTGACAGGGGACTTCAAGAGACCCAGTACTTC,CASRTDRGLQETQYF
TRBV11-2,.,.,TRBJ1-2,TGTGCCAGCAGCTTAGAATTCGGGGGTAACTATGGCTACACCTTT,CASSLEFGGNYGYTF
TRBV28,.,.,TRBJ1-1,TGTGCCAGCAGTACCCGGCGGGGGAGGCGGAACACTGAAGCTTTCTTT,CASSTRRGRRNTEAFF
TRBV2,TRBD2,.,TRBJ2-7,TGTGCCAGCAGTCCGAGCGGGAGGGCCATCAACGAGCAGTACTTC,CASSPSGRAINEQYF
TRBV6-5,.,.,TRBJ2-5,TGTGCCAGCAGTTACTCGCGGACAGGGAGGGATAGGACCCAGTACTTC,CASSYSRTGRDRTQYF
TRBV11-2,.,.,TRBJ2-1,TGTGCCAGCAGCTTAGAGTGGCGGAGCCCCTACAATGAGCAGTTCTTC,CASSLEWRSPYNEQFF
TRBV6-2/TRBV6-3,TRBD2,.,TRBJ2-1,TGTGCCAGCAGTGTGCCGGGACTAGCGGGTGATGAGCAGTTCTTC,CASSVPGLAGDEQFF
TRBV10-3,.,once,TRBJ2-5,TGTGCCATCAGTGTAGGGGGAGAAGAGACCCAGTACTTC,CAISVGGEETQYF
TRBV20-1,.,.,TRBJ2-2,TGCAGTGCTAGTATTCCTGGTAGTAGCACCGGGGAGCTGTTTTTT,CSASIPGSSTGELFF
TRBV3-1/TRBV3-2,.,once,TRBJ1-1,TGTGCCAGCAGCCAAGTAGATACTGAAGCTTTCTTT,CASSQVDTEAFF
TRBV3-1/TRBV3-2,TRBD2,.,TRBJ2-2,TGTGCCAGCAGCCAAGAGGGACTAGCGGGAGGCCCCGGGGAGCTGTTTTTT,CASSQEGLAGGPGELFF
TRBV7-9,TRBD1,.,TRBJ2-7,TGTGCCAGCAGCTTACCCACCGGGACAGGGGGCCACGAGCAGTACTTC,CASSLPTGTGGHEQYF
TRBV28,.,.,TRBJ1-2,TGTGCCAGCAGTCCCCCCCGACGGGGGGGGTTTAGCTACACCTTC,CASSPPRRGGFSYTF
TRBV7-8,.,.,TRBJ2-7,TGTGCCAGCAGCTCGGGACATAGGTACGAGCAGTACTTC,CASSSGHRYEQYF
TRBV16,TRBD2,.,TRBJ2-7,TGTGCCAGCAGCCGTCGGGCGGGAGGGAGCTCCTACGAGCAGTACTTC,CASSRRAGGSSYEQYF
TRBV13,.,.,TRBJ1-1,TGTGCCAGCAGCTTGTTATCATCCGGAGGGTTCTTT,CASSLLSSGGFF
TRBV19,TRBD1,.,TRBJ2-1,TGTGCCAGTAGTATGGAGGGGACAGGGGTCAGGGAGCAGTTCTTC,CASSMEGTGVREQFF
TRBV7-2,TRBD2,.,TRBJ2-3,TGTGCCAGCACTCGACTAGCGGGAGGCCCCACAGATACGCAGTATTTT,CASTRLAGGPTDTQYF
TRBV19,.,.,TRBJ1-2,TGTGCCAGTAGCTGGCGGGACCCAAAACTCGGCTACACCTTC,CASSWRDPKLGYTF
TRBV6-5,TRBD1,.,TRBJ1-2,TGTGCCAGCAGTTACGGACAGGCTGCCTATGGCTACACCTTC,CASSYGQAAYGYTF
TRBV30,TRBD1,.,TRBJ1-2,TGTGCCTGGGAACAGGGGGCGATCTATGGCTACACCTTC,CAWEQGAIYGYTF
TRBV2,TRBD2,.,TRBJ2-3,TGTGCCAGCAGTGAGACTAGCGTAAATACGCAGTATTTT,CASSETSVNTQYF
TRBV6-1,TRBD2,many,TRBJ2-3,TGTGCCAGCAGTGAGAATAGCGGGGGGCCCACAGATACGCAGTATTTT,CASSENSGGPTDTQYF
TRBV9,.,.,TRBJ2-3,TGTGCCAGCAGCGTAGCTACAGACAGGGATACGCAGTATTTT,CASSVATDRDTQYF
TRBV7-6,.,.,TRBJ1-1,TGTGCCAGCAGCTCCGGGAGGGGCCCATGGAACACTGAAGCTTTCTTT,CASSSGRGPWNTEAFF
TRBV7-9,.,.,TRBJ1-2,TGTGCCAGCAGCTCAGGGGCAGGCAACTATGGCTACACCTTC,CASSSGAGNYGYTF
TRBV5-1,TRBD1,.,TRBJ1-1,TGCGCCAGCAGCTTATTACAGGGGACGGGGACTGAAGCTTTCTTT,CASSLLQGTGTEAFF
TRBV30,TRBD2,many,TRBJ2-1,TGTGCCTGGACTCCCGGGAGGGACTACAATGAGCAGTTCTTC,CAWTPGRDYNEQFF
TRBV27,.,.,TRBJ1-1,TGTGCCAGCAGTTTAGCGGGGGCTCTGAACACTGAAGCTTTCTTT,CASSLAGALNTEAFF
TRBV7-9,TRBD2,.,TRBJ2-1,TGTGCCAGCAGCTTAGGTAGCGGGAGGGGGCAGTTCTTC,CASSLGSGRGQFF
TRBV5-4,.,.,TRBJ1-2,TGTGCCAGCAGCTTGTGGGGGGGGATGGACTATGGCTACACCTTC,CASSLWGGMDYGYTF
TRBV15,.,once,TRBJ2-5,TGTGCCACCAGCAGAGACAGGGGCGAGACCCAGTACTTC,CATSRDRGETQYF
TRBV9,.,.,TRBJ1-6,TGTGCCAGCAGCGTAAGCGCGGGACTTAATAATTCACCCCTCCACTTT,CASSVSAGLNNSPLHF
TRBV27,.,.,TRBJ1-5,TGTGCCAGCAGTTTCCGCCCTAACAATCAGCCCCAGCATTTT,CASSFRPNNQPQHF
TRBV6-6,TRBD1,.,TRBJ2-7,TGTGCCAGCAGCACCGGGACAGGATACGAGCAGTACTTC,CASSTGTGYEQYF
TRBV24-1,.,.,TRBJ2-1,TGTGCCACCAGTGTTCGGACAGAAAGCTCCTACAATGAGCAGTTCTTC,CATSVRTESSYNEQFF
TRBV29-1,TRBD1,.,TRBJ2-3,TGCAGCGTCACGAACCAGGGGGCGATCACAGATACGCAGTATTTT,CSVTNQGAITDTQYF
TRBV6-2/TRBV6-3,.,few,TRBJ2-1,TGTGCCAGCAGTTACAGGGGTAGGCAGTTCTTC,CASSYRGRQFF
TRBV7-8,.,.,TRBJ1-6,TGTGCCAGCAGCTCGGGGGGGGCAGGTCGATATAATTCACCCCTCCACTTT,CASSSGGAGRYNSPLHF
TRBV30,.,.,TRBJ2-2,TGTGCCTGGAGTTTAGGGGTAGTCCGGGAGCTGTTTTTT,CAWSLGVVRELFF
TRBV9,.,.,TRBJ2-1,TGTGCCAGCAGCGTAACTACGGAACTCCCTGGAGATGAGCAGTTCTTC,CASSVTTELPGDEQFF
TRBV5-1,.,.,TRBJ1-1,TGCGCCAGCAGCTGGACATTGGTGGTTGACACTGAAGCTTTCTTT,CASSWTLVVDTEAFF
TRBV4-2,.,many,TRBJ2-2,TGTGCCAGCAGCCAAGCGTCGGAACGGGAGACCGGGGAGCTGTTTTTT,CASSQASERETGELFF
TRBV21-1,.,.,TRBJ1-5,TGTGCCAGCAAATGGACAGGGGGTAGTGGCAATCAGCCCCAGCATTTT,CASKWTGGSGNQPQHF